The present T cell receptor beta chain was sequenced within a study of cytomegalovirus exposure and HLA in healthy donors. Losses at the gene ends were 3 bases for V and 2 bases for J; bases not matched to a gene: 3. Germline CDR1 is MNHEY and CDR2 is SMNVEV (reference sequence). The CDR3 has 15 amino acids. Generated by immunoSEQ multiplex PCR, the TCRdb table keeps only in-frame clones and is missing some. This sample has about 110,000 clones, with about 85% found just once. The rearrangement uses TRBV27 and TRBJ1-3; 8 nucleotides match TRBD1. The receptor was derived from a woman aged 18-30 years in good health and CMV-seronegative. What was sequenced was PBMCs. The chain's CDR3 is CASSFQGAAGNTIYF. DNA of the CDR3: TGTGCCAGCAGTTTCCAGGGGGCAGCTGGAAACACCATATATTTT.